These 21 T cell receptor beta chains came from one sample sequenced in a study of shared clonotypes between healthy human individuals. Sequenced by immunoSEQ multiplex PCR; TCRdb stores in-frame clones only, minus some. The table lists fewer than 2.5 million clones, 93% of them singletons. Sequencing input: naive CD4+ T cells from PBMCs. Subset of the sample: CD45RA+ positively selected. Source of these receptors: a man in his late teens or twenties in good health. Some clones in this sample may be carry-over from other donors' samples.

This sequence joins TRBV5-8 and TRBJ1-4, with D perhaps TRBD1 (5 bases). This CDR3 is 16 amino acids long. The germline V and J ends were trimmed by 5 bases and 7 bases, with 21 bases remaining between them. Germline V gene lookup returns CDR1 SGHTS and CDR2 YDEGEE. This CDR3 reads CASRSGTYSGSEKLFF. The CDR3 bases are TGTGCCAGCAGATCCGGGACTTATTCAGGGAGTGAAAAACTGTTTTTT.

V and J are TRBV5-4 and TRBJ1-2; a possible D gene is TRBD1 (5 bases). In germline, CDR1 is SGHNT, CDR2 YYREEE (reference sequence). This CDR3 spans 17 amino acids. Trimming pared 0 bases from V and 5 bases from J, leaving 20 bases between. In DNA, the CDR3 is TGTGCCAGCAGCTTGGGGATACGGGCCTCAGAGGGGTATGGCTACACCTTC. It is translated as CASSLGIRASEGYGYTF. Drawing the rest from reference TRBV5-4 and TRBJ1-2, the complete variable domain is ETGVTQSPTHLIKTRGQQVTLRCSSQSGHNTVSWYQQALGQGPQFIFQYYREEENGRGNFPPRFSGLQFPNYSSELNVNALELDDSALYLCASSLGIRASEGYGYTFGSGTRLTVV.

The rearrangement joins TRBV5-8 to TRBJ1-5, with D unclear. The CDR3 is made up of 13 amino acids. V lost 0 bases and J 5 bases, leaving 6 bases between the germline ends. In germline, CDR1 is SGHTS, CDR2 YDEGEE. The CDR3 region has the DNA TGTGCCAGCAGCTTGGAAGGCTATCAGCCCCAGCATTTT. Translating it yields CASSLEGYQPQHF.

The chain couples TRBV30 to TRBJ2-3; D remains ambiguous. This CDR3 is 17 amino acids long. V lost 0 bases and J lost 5, with 21 bases in between. CDR1 GTSNPN and CDR2 SVGIG come from the germline V gene (reference sequence). The DNA of the CDR3 is TGTGCCTGGAGTGTACTTAGGCAGACGCGGCCCCTAGATACGCAGTATTTT. It yields the protein CAWSVLRQTRPLDTQYF.

CDR3 amino acids: CASSPDSYEQYF. The CDR3 DNA sequence: TGCGCCAGCAGCCCAGACAGCTACGAGCAGTACTTC. The chain recombines TRBV5-1 with TRBJ2-7; D is perhaps TRBD1 (5 bases). V was trimmed by 4 bases and J by 3 bases, leaving 8 bases between them. CDR3 size: 12 residues. Germline CDR1 SGHRS, CDR2 YFSETQ.

This clone was found a few times. V is TRBV2 and J is TRBJ2-2, with D maybe TRBD1 (5 bases). Germline CDR1 reads SNHLY; CDR2 reads FYNNEI. The CDR3 spans 14 residues. The V end was cut by 6 bases, the J end by 5 bases, with 13 bases between. The chain's CDR3 is CASRVGARTGELFF. The CDR3 DNA follows: TGTGCCAGCAGGGTAGGGGCTCGGACCGGGGAGCTGTTTTTT.

J is TRBJ2-1 and V is TRBV2; no reliable D call. This CDR3 has 12 residues. Looked up from germline, CDR1 is SNHLY and CDR2 is FYNNEI. Trimming pared 9 bases from V and 12 bases from J, leaving 18 bases between. CDR3 nucleotides: TGTGCCAGTCTGGGCGAGATTTACAGGCAGTTCTTC. It encodes CASLGEIYRQFF.

Only a few counts were recorded for this clone. The chain has TRBV10-3 and TRBJ1-2; D may be TRBD1 (6 bases). V was pared by 4 bases and J by 3 bases, with 21 bases between. The CDR3 runs 17 residues. Germline CDR1 and CDR2: ENHRY and SYGVKD. CDR3 loop: CAISVHRDALGDYGYTF. The CDR3 DNA follows: TGTGCCATCAGTGTACACAGGGATGCTTTAGGGGACTATGGCTACACCTTC.

The rearrangement links TRBV9 to TRBJ2-3; TRBD2 aligns across 11 bases. The V and J ends lost 2 bases and 1 base, in that order; junction bases with no gene match: 3. This CDR3 has 16 amino acids. Germline assignment: CDR1 SGDLS and CDR2 YYNGEE. CDR3 DNA: TGTGCCAGCAGCGTGTCGGGACTAGCGGGCACAGATACGCAGTATTTT. Protein sequence: CASSVSGLAGTDTQYF.

Turning to this clone: Other DNA sequences in this specimen translate into the identical CDR3. The rearrangement joins TRBV5-4 to TRBJ2-5; D gene ambiguous. The V end lost 7 bases, the J end lost 4 bases, and 8 bases lay between the germline ends. The germline CDR1 and CDR2 sequences are SGHNT and YYREEE (reference sequence). The CDR3 is made up of 11 amino acids. This CDR3 is CASSPGETQYF. CDR3 bases: TGTGCCAGCTCCCCCGGAGAGACCCAGTACTTC.

In its sample, this clone was seen once. The rearrangement joins TRBV18 to TRBJ2-5; 7 bases are a match to TRBD1. J was trimmed by 1 base and V by 0 bases; bases with no gene match: 14. Per germline, CDR1 KGHSH and CDR2 LQKENI. The CDR3 loop spans 19 amino acids. This CDR3 reads CASSPPLGRGIGTQETQYF. For the CDR3, the DNA is TGTGCCAGCTCACCACCGTTGGGCAGGGGGATAGGGACCCAAGAGACCCAGTACTTC. The complete variable domain, with remaining parts taken from reference TRBV18 and TRBJ2-5, reads NAGVMQNPRHLVRRRGQEARLRCSPMKGHSHVYWYRQLPEEGLKFMVYLQKENIIDESGMPKERFSAEFPKEGPSILRIQQVVRGDSAAYFCASSPPLGRGIGTQETQYFGPGTRLLVL.

This chain connects TRBV5-1 to TRBJ2-5; 7 nucleotides line up with TRBD1. In germline, CDR1 is SGHRS, CDR2 YFSETQ. The CDR3 loop spans 15 amino acids. V was clipped by 4 bases and J by 2 bases; unmatched bases: 8. Written as DNA, the CDR3 is TGCGCCAGCAGCCTAATGGGACAGATACAAGAGACCCAGTACTTC. Its translation: CASSLMGQIQETQYF. Using reference TRBV5-1 and TRBJ2-5 for the parts outside the CDR3, the full variable domain is KAGVTQTPRYLIKTRGQQVTLSCSPISGHRSVSWYQQTPGQGLQFLFEYFSETQRNKGNFPGRFSGRQFSNSRSEMNVSTLELGDSALYLCASSLMGQIQETQYFGPGTRLLVL.

Of note for this clone: The same CDR3 also results from other DNA sequences found in this sample. This sequence joins TRBV28 and TRBJ2-6, with D tentatively TRBD1 or TRBD2 (5 bases each). Trimming took 1 base from V and 4 from J, leaving 8 bases between them. The CDR3 loop spans 15 amino acids. Germline V gene sequence: CDR1 MDHEN, CDR2 SYDVKM. The CDR3 spells CASSLLGRGANVLTF. CDR3 bases: TGTGCCAGCAGTTTATTGGGACGAGGGGCCAACGTCCTGACTTTC.

The rearrangement links TRBV18 to TRBJ1-4; D ambiguous. Germline V CDR1 and CDR2: KGHSH, LQKENI. CDR3 length: 16 amino acids. The V end was cut by 4 bases, the J end by 2 bases, with 14 bases between. CDR3 region: CASSRLFGGTNEKLFF. In DNA, the CDR3 is TGTGCCAGCTCACGCCTATTTGGAGGGACTAATGAAAAACTGTTTTTT.

The CDR3 region has the DNA TGTGCCAGCAGCCTCCGGGACAGGGGATACAATGAGCAGTTCTTC. Translated, it gives CASSLRDRGYNEQFF. The rearrangement uses TRBV11-2 and TRBJ2-1; 10 nucleotides line up with TRBD1. Germline trimming cut 5 bases from V and 4 bases from J; bases unmatched to any gene: 5. Germline CDR1 is SGHAT and CDR2 is FQNNGV. The CDR3 is made up of 15 amino acids.

The J gene is TRBJ1-2, the V gene TRBV28; D remains ambiguous. The CDR3 is 12 residues long. Trimming stripped 5 bases from V and 4 bases from J, with 8 bases between. Germline-derived CDR1 and CDR2 are MDHEN and SYDVKM. The CDR3 sequence: CASSPSLYGYTF. Written as DNA, the CDR3 is TGTGCCAGCAGTCCCTCCCTCTATGGCTACACCTTC.

Comment on this clone: Different DNA sequences within this sample yield the same CDR3. J is TRBJ1-1 and V is TRBV9; no clear D. Trimming removed 0 bases from V and 2 bases from J, with 5 bases in between. The CDR3 runs to 13 residues. In germline, CDR1 is SGDLS, CDR2 YYNGEE. CDR3 DNA: TGTGCCAGCAGCGTAGCTGTCAACACTGAAGCTTTCTTT. It translates to CASSVAVNTEAFF.

This clone came up once. The chain joins TRBV5-1 to TRBJ2-7; 8 bases line up with TRBD2. CDR1 and CDR2 (germline): SGHRS, YFSETQ. This CDR3 contains 16 residues. V shed 0 bases and J 5 bases; nucleotides not matched to a gene: 10. The CDR3 spells CASSLAPAGLEDEQYF. The CDR3 DNA reads TGCGCCAGCAGCTTGGCCCCCGCGGGACTAGAGGACGAGCAGTACTTC. Full variable domain (missing parts from reference TRBV5-1 and TRBJ2-7): KAGVTQTPRYLIKTRGQQVTLSCSPISGHRSVSWYQQTPGQGLQFLFEYFSETQRNKGNFPGRFSGRQFSNSRSEMNVSTLELGDSALYLCASSLAPAGLEDEQYFGPGTRLTVT.

The gene calls are TRBV19 and TRBJ2-3; D uncertain. Germline lookup yields CDR1 LNHDA and CDR2 SQIVND (reference sequence). V was clipped by 7 bases and J by 1 base, with 15 bases between them. The CDR3 has 15 amino acids. The CDR3 sequence is CASTPAASRTDTQYF. In DNA form, the CDR3 reads TGTGCCAGTACTCCAGCAGCGTCCCGCACAGATACGCAGTATTTT.

The chain joins TRBV5-8 to TRBJ1-4, with 9 bases aligning to TRBD1. Germline values: CDR1 SGHTS, CDR2 YDEGEE. This CDR3 is 15 amino acids long. J lost 7 bases, V lost 0 bases, and 4 bases had no gene match. The DNA of the CDR3 is TGTGCCAGCAGCTTGGGGGACAGGGTGGTTGAAAAACTGTTTTTT. It is translated as CASSLGDRVVEKLFF.

This sequence joins TRBV9 and TRBJ2-1; D may be TRBD2 (6 bases). CDR3 length: 14 residues. V dropped 4 bases and J dropped 9 bases, with 17 bases sitting between them. Per germline, CDR1 SGDLS and CDR2 YYNGEE. The DNA of the CDR3 is TGTGCCAGCAGCCCCGTGGGAGCCGGGGGTGAGCAGTTCTTC. It is translated as CASSPVGAGGEQFF.